This is a list of T cell receptor beta chains from one sample in a study of blood T cell repertoires in COVID-19. Clones were sequenced by immunoSEQ multiplex PCR, and TCRdb holds only the in-frame ones, with some missing. The repertoire holds around 180,000 clones, with 70% to 90% as singletons. Specimen: peripheral blood. These receptors all stem from a human donor in a cohort sampled during active COVID-19. Both conserved end residues are part of each CDR3. A D gene is named only where the DNA matches it firmly. Where a row states a size, it is once, few, many or the class of an expanded clone; other rows omit it.

. | TRBJ1-4 | TRBV30 | once | TGTGCCTGGAACCCGGGTCCCTCCTTCTTGGGTGAAAAACTGTTTTTT | CAWNPGPSFLGEKLFF
TRBD1 | TRBJ1-6 | TRBV18 | . | TGTGCCAGCTCACCGGACAGGGGTAATTCACCCCTCCACTTT | CASSPDRGNSPLHF
. | TRBJ2-3 | TRBV7-6 | . | TGTGCCAGCAGCGAAGGGACAAACCGGCAGTATTTT | CASSEGTNRQYF
. | TRBJ1-1 | TRBV19 | . | TGTGCCAGTAGCTTATTCTCGGGAATGAACACTGAAGCTTTCTTT | CASSLFSGMNTEAFF
. | TRBJ1-4 | TRBV30 | . | TGTGCCTGGAGCCCCCGGTCCCCCAATGGAAAACTGTTTTTT | CAWSPRSPNGKLFF
TRBD1 | TRBJ2-7 | TRBV5-1 | . | TGCGCCAGCAGCCCCGGGACAGGCTCTCAAGTATACGAGCAGTACTTC | CASSPGTGSQVYEQYF
TRBD2 | TRBJ2-1 | TRBV7-6 | . | TGTGCCAGCAGCCCCCCCGGACTAGCGTTCTCTGAGCAGTTCTTC | CASSPPGLAFSEQFF
TRBD1 | TRBJ1-2 | TRBV5-6 | . | TGTGCCAGCAGCTGGGGACAGGGCGCATATGGCTACACCTTC | CASSWGQGAYGYTF
. | TRBJ1-2 | TRBV29-1 | . | TGCAGCGTTGTGGCCCTACGGGGAGCGGCTAACTATGGCTACACCTTC | CSVVALRGAANYGYTF
TRBD1 | TRBJ1-2 | TRBV5-6 | few | TGTGCCAGCAGCTTGGCGGGACAGGGGTTCGACTACACCTTC | CASSLAGQGFDYTF
. | TRBJ1-5 | TRBV7-8 | . | TGTGCCAGCAGCTTAGTAGGGGGTTACAATCAGCCCCAGCATTTT | CASSLVGGYNQPQHF
TRBD2 | TRBJ2-1 | TRBV5-1 | . | TGCGCCAGCAGCTTGACAATGACTAGCGGGAGTATCGATGAGCAGTTCTTC | CASSLTMTSGSIDEQFF
. | TRBJ2-3 | TRBV7-9 | . | TGTGCCAGCAGCACGCGGCCGGCTAGTCTGGGCACAGATACGCAGTATTTT | CASSTRPASLGTDTQYF
TRBD1 | TRBJ1-2 | TRBV7-9 | . | TGTGCCAGCAGCCGGGGACAGGGGCTTTCCCCCTCTAACTATGGCTACACCTTC | CASSRGQGLSPSNYGYTF
TRBD1 | TRBJ2-7 | TRBV19 | . | TGTGCCAGTAGTCCTCAAGCGAAGGGGGCGCCCCACGAGCAGTACTTC | CASSPQAKGAPHEQYF
TRBD1 | TRBJ1-4 | TRBV28 | . | TGTGCCAGCAGTTTAGTCTCAGGGGGAAATGAAAAACTGTTTTTT | CASSLVSGGNEKLFF
TRBD2 | TRBJ2-1 | TRBV18 | . | TGTGCCAGCTCGCCGAAAACTAGCGGGAGGAGTAATGAGCAGTTCTTC | CASSPKTSGRSNEQFF
TRBD2 | TRBJ2-3 | TRBV4-3 | . | TGCGCCAGCAGCCAAGATTCGCCTAGCGGGAGCACAGATACGCAGTATTTT | CASSQDSPSGSTDTQYF
. | TRBJ1-2 | TRBV7-6 | . | TGTGCCAGCAGCTCTGCCCCGGGACGGAGAACGGGGGATGGCTACACCTTC | CASSSAPGRRTGDGYTF
TRBD1 | TRBJ1-2 | TRBV9 | . | TGTGCCAGCAGCGTGCCTGACAGGGGAGGTGATGGCTACACCTTC | CASSVPDRGGDGYTF
. | TRBJ2-7 | TRBV5-1 | . | TGCGCCAGCAGCTCGGACTCTTCCTCCTACGAGCAGTACTTC | CASSSDSSSYEQYF
TRBD2 | TRBJ2-4 | TRBV6-1 | . | TGTGCCAGCAGGGAACTAATGACTAGCGGGGTCCCCGGGAGCATTCAGTACTTC | CASRELMTSGVPGSIQYF
TRBD2 | TRBJ2-3 | TRBV27 | . | TGTGCCAGCAGTGGACTAGCGGGGGGTTATACAGATACGCAGTATTTT | CASSGLAGGYTDTQYF
. | TRBJ1-5 | TRBV10-3 | . | TGTGCCACGTCGACAGTCAATCAGCCCCAGCATTTT | CATSTVNQPQHF
. | TRBJ1-5 | TRBV19 | few | TGTGCCAGTAGTATAGGGCAGGATAGCAATCAGCCCCAGCATTTT | CASSIGQDSNQPQHF
. | TRBJ1-4 | TRBV6-5 | . | TGTGCCAGTAGTCGGGTTGGAAAACTGTTTTTT | CASSRVGKLFF
. | TRBJ2-3 | TRBV5-1 | . | TGCGCCAGCAGCCCGACCCTAATGAGTGGGAGTACAGATACGCAGTATTTT | CASSPTLMSGSTDTQYF
. | TRBJ2-2 | TRBV6-1 | few | TGTGCCAGCAGTGAACAGGCACTGAACACCGGGGAGCTGTTTTTT | CASSEQALNTGELFF
. | TRBJ1-2 | TRBV29-1 | once | TGCAGCGCAGCTACAGGGTCTGGCTATGGCTACACCTTC | CSAATGSGYGYTF
. | TRBJ1-3 | TRBV7-2 | . | TGTGCCAGCAGCTTAGCTGGCTCGGTCGAGGCTGGAAACACCATATATTTT | CASSLAGSVEAGNTIYF
. | TRBJ2-3 | TRBV27 | . | TGTGCCAGCATCCCAGGGCTCGGTAGCACAGATACGCAGTATTTT | CASIPGLGSTDTQYF
. | TRBJ1-6 | TRBV7-6 | . | TGTGCCAGCAGCCCCCAAGGGGGGGGTTCACCCCTCCACTTT | CASSPQGGGSPLHF
TRBD1 | TRBJ1-5 | TRBV2 | . | TGTGCCAGCAGTGAGGCAGGGGGGTCCAATCAGCCCCAGCATTTT | CASSEAGGSNQPQHF
TRBD1 | TRBJ1-6 | TRBV19 | once | TGTGCCAGTAACATGGGACAGGGGGCTCGGAATTCACCCCTCCACTTT | CASNMGQGARNSPLHF
. | TRBJ2-7 | TRBV6-1 | once | TGTGCCAGCAGTGAAGTTCCGACAGGCGACTACGAGCAGTACTTC | CASSEVPTGDYEQYF
TRBD1 | TRBJ2-2 | TRBV5-1 | . | TGCGCCAGCAGCTCTGACAGGGGTGGGACCGGGGAGCTGTTTTTT | CASSSDRGGTGELFF
. | TRBJ2-3 | TRBV5-4 | . | TGTGCCAGCAGCCACCGGGACTTCACAGATACGCAGTATTTT | CASSHRDFTDTQYF
TRBD1 | TRBJ1-5 | TRBV28 | . | TGTGCCAGCAGTCTACGGACAGGGGACCAGCCCCAGCATTTT | CASSLRTGDQPQHF
TRBD1 | TRBJ1-2 | TRBV9 | . | TGTGCCAGCAGCGCAATGCCCGGGACAGGGGGCTTTCACTATGGCTACACCTTC | CASSAMPGTGGFHYGYTF
. | TRBJ1-5 | TRBV5-5 | . | TGTGCCAGCAGCTTGGGGATGTCTGGGGGGGACCAGCCCCAGCATTTT | CASSLGMSGGDQPQHF
TRBD1 | TRBJ2-1 | TRBV27 | . | TGTGCCAGCAGCTCAGTCACGCTCCGGGACAGGGTTCGCAATGAGCAGTTCTTC | CASSSVTLRDRVRNEQFF
. | TRBJ2-1 | TRBV5-4 | few | TGTGCCAGCAGCTTGGGCCAGAACCAAAATTACAATGAGCAGTTCTTC | CASSLGQNQNYNEQFF
. | TRBJ1-2 | TRBV19 | . | TGTGCCAGTAGTATAGACTCGACGGGTCCCTATGGCTACACCTTC | CASSIDSTGPYGYTF
TRBD2 | TRBJ2-7 | TRBV5-4 | . | TGTGCCAGCAGCCGGGACTACTACGAGCAGTACTTC | CASSRDYYEQYF
TRBD2 | TRBJ2-7 | TRBV11-2 | . | TGTGCCAGCAGCTTATTCGCGGGGGAACTAGCCTGGGACGAGCAGTACTTC | CASSLFAGELAWDEQYF
TRBD2 | TRBJ2-7 | TRBV27 | . | TGTGCCAGCAGTTTATCGACGGGGGGCTACGAGCAGTACTTC | CASSLSTGGYEQYF
TRBD1 | TRBJ1-3 | TRBV27 | . | TGTGCCAGCAGTTTATCGACAGGGGCTGGAAACACCATATATTTT | CASSLSTGAGNTIYF
TRBD2 | TRBJ2-3 | TRBV29-1 | . | TGCAGCGTTGGACTAGCGGGGGCCGGGGGCACAGATACGCAGTATTTT | CSVGLAGAGGTDTQYF